The clone carrying this TCR beta chain was counted between two and nine times. Its specificity is unknown. The source of the sample is a study of regulatory T cells in long-lasting Graves disease. As for the study in general: Persistent Graves' disease denoted over 5 years of antithyroid drugs plus positive TSH receptor antibodies. General study results and limits: Persistent Graves' patients showed reduced TCR diversity versus newly diagnosed patients. There were preferences for TRBV28, TRBJ1-2 and TRBJ2-5 in persistent disease.

Specified time point: persistent/refractory GD, antithyroid drugs over 5 years with positive TRAb. PBMC-derived RNA was used for the TCR library. Researchers made TCR beta libraries by using iRepertoire HTBI primers and running Arm-PCR on CDR3 regions. In the original processing: Spanning all samples, the identified segments comprised 62 TRBV and some 14 TRBJ. Each CDR3 protein gets one entry after TCRdb re-called the multiplex PCR reads with MiXCR. TCRdb's processing, not the study's, gives the V and J calls here. The sample comprises a few hundred thousand distinct CDR3 sequences, 20% to 25% of which are singletons, and 56% rests with the top ten. The germline V gene has CDR1 SQVTM and CDR2 ANQGSEA. The ends were cut back, 2 bases at V and 4 bases at J, with 2 bases in the middle. The CDR3 totals 11 residues.

Sequenced material: peripheral blood mononuclear cells (PBMCs), taken when the disease was refractory, from a patient treated with antithyroid drugs. This receptor was identified in a female donor with Graves disease. The chain joins TRBV29-1 to TRBJ2-2; D gene unclear. CDR3: CSVESTGELFF. CDR3 nucleotide sequence: TGCAGCGTTGAAAGCACCGGGGAGCTGTTTTTT.